The 7 T cell receptor beta chains listed next were all sequenced from one sample in a study of siplizumab effects on memory and regulatory T cells. Assay used: immunoSEQ multiplex PCR; TCRdb lists only in-frame clones, some missing. The table records 90,000 to 140,000 clones, about 93% of them present only once. The sequencing input was CD4+ T cells sorted from blood. These receptors came from a human donor in good health.

The chain recombines TRBV5-4 with TRBJ2-3; 12 positions agree with TRBD2. Germline V gene sequence: CDR1 SGHNT, CDR2 YYREEE (reference sequence). The CDR3 sequence is 17 residues long. V lost 4 bases and J lost 4; bases outside the gene matches: 10. CDR3 sequence (DNA): TGTGCCAGCAGCCCCGGACTAGCGGGAAAGAGGGCAGATACGCAGTATTTT. It codes for CASSPGLAGKRADTQYF.

The CDR3 nucleotides are TGTGCCATCAGATCAACGACAGGAGGTAACTACGAGCAGTACTTC. It translates to CAIRSTTGGNYEQYF. V and J are TRBV10-3 and TRBJ2-7; maybe TRBD1 (6 bases). The CDR3 length is 15 residues. CDR1 is ENHRY, CDR2 SYGVKD, per germline. V dropped 6 bases and J dropped 3 bases, with 18 bases sitting between them.

The V and J genes are TRBV29-1 and TRBJ1-3, with 9 nucleotides matching TRBD1. The CDR3 sequence is 13 residues long. The trim removed 6 bases at V and 5 bases at J, leaving 5 bases unmatched. Germline CDR1 SQVTM, CDR2 ANQGSEA. The CDR3 sequence is CSVGTGFRNTIYF. CDR3 nucleotides: TGCAGCGTGGGGACAGGGTTTCGAAACACCATATATTTT.

V is TRBV7-8 and J is TRBJ2-2; TRBD1 aligns across 7 bases. J was trimmed by 0 bases and V by 5 bases; bases with no gene match: 6. CDR3 size: 16 residues. Germline assignment: CDR1 SGHVS and CDR2 FQNEAQ. CDR3 region: CASSLRTGANTGELFF. The CDR3, as DNA: TGTGCCAGCAGCCTCCGGACAGGAGCGAACACCGGGGAGCTGTTTTTT.

The chain employs TRBV15 and TRBJ1-6, with 8 bases fitting TRBD1. The germline V gene encodes CDR1 LNHNV and CDR2 YYDKDF (reference sequence). Unmatched junction bases numbered 6, after V lost 1 base and J lost 10 bases. The CDR3 contains 15 residues. DNA for the CDR3: TGTGCCACCAGCAGAGGCTCAGGGGGCGCGTCACCCCTCCACTTT. It encodes CATSRGSGGASPLHF.

This chain uses TRBV11-1 with TRBJ2-5; D call uncertain. Per germline, CDR1 SGHAT and CDR2 FQDESV (reference sequence). The CDR3 totals 14 residues. V lost 1 base, J lost 1 base, and 7 bases lay in between. The CDR3 DNA sequence: TGTGCCAGCAGCTTAGTTACGGCCCAAGAGACCCAGTACTTC. Translating gives CASSLVTAQETQYF.

The chain uses TRBV29-1 and TRBJ1-4; tentatively, D is TRBD1 (6 bases). Germline CDR1 and CDR2: SQVTM and ANQGSEA. V was shortened by 6 bases and J by 2 bases, with 10 bases between the two germline ends. The CDR3 runs to 13 residues. CDR3 sequence: CSVADRTNEKLFF. CDR3 DNA sequence: TGCAGCGTGGCAGACAGGACTAATGAAAAACTGTTTTTT. Supplemented by reference TRBV29-1 and TRBJ1-4, the full variable domain reads SAVISQKPSRDICQRGTSLTIQCQVDSQVTMMFWYRQQPGQSLTLIATANQGSEATYESGFVIDKFPISRPNLTFSTLTVSNMSPEDSSIYLCSVADRTNEKLFFGSGTQLSVL.